The rows below give T cell receptor beta chains drawn from one sample of a study of T-cell reconstitution after alpha-beta-depleted transplantation in children. Via MiXCR, TCRdb re-called the PCR reads, giving one row per CDR3 protein. The sample consists of 250,000 to 400,000 distinct CDR3 sequences, 23% of them appearing once. Material: PBMCs, mostly from graft donor cells, obtained 180 days after TCRalphabeta/CD19-depleted stem cell transplant. The receptors derive from a male patient younger than 18 who had a stem cell transplant for acute lymphoblastic leukemia, so the T cells may come from the graft donor. CDR3s include the opening cysteine and the closing phenylalanine or tryptophan. D genes are given only for firm matches. A clone size is listed for some rows: how often the clone was seen (once, few, many), or a class if it is expanded.

V	D	length	J	size	DNA	CDR3
TRBV12-3/TRBV12-4	TRBD2	14	TRBJ2-1	many	TGTGCCAGCAGTTTAGCCTCTGGAAGTGGGCGGGAGCACTTC	CASSLASGSGREHF
TRBV27	TRBD2	17	TRBJ2-2	-	TGTGCCAGCAGTTTATCCCTAGCGGCCCAGGCCACCGGGGAGCTGTTTTTT	CASSLSLAAQATGELFF
TRBV11-2	TRBD2	13	TRBJ2-1	-	TGTGCCAGCAGCTTTTTGCCGGGAGGTGAGCAGTTCTTC	CASSFLPGGEQFF
TRBV3-1	TRBD2	20	TRBJ2-3	-	TGTGCCAGCAGCCAAGATGAGACTAGCGGGAGGGCCCTTCGCACAGATACGCAGTATTTT	CASSQDETSGRALRTDTQYF
TRBV5-1	TRBD1	18	TRBJ2-7	-	TGCGCCAGCAGCTTATTTGGACAGGTTCAAGGGTCCCGATACGAGCAGTACTTC	CASSLFGQVQGSRYEQYF
TRBV6-5	-	17	TRBJ2-5	few	TGTGCCAGCAGTTACTCGGGGAGGGGGCCCAGCCAAGAGACCCAGTACTTC	CASSYSGRGPSQETQYF
TRBV3-1	-	16	TRBJ2-1	-	TGTGCCAGCAGCCAAGAACGCGGGACGTACTACAATGAGCAGTTCTTC	CASSQERGTYYNEQFF
TRBV4-1	TRBD1	15	TRBJ2-7	-	TGCGCCAGCAGCCAACTCTTCCGGGACAGGGGCAGGGCGTACTTC	CASSQLFRDRGRAYF
TRBV15	-	16	TRBJ2-6	few	TGTGCCACCAGCAGAGGACAGAACTCTGGGGCCAACGTCCTGACTTTC	CATSRGQNSGANVLTF
TRBV12-3/TRBV12-4	-	12	TRBJ2-3	few	TGTGCCAGCAGTTTAACAACAGGGAGAGCGTATTTT	CASSLTTGRAYF
TRBV20-1	-	12	TRBJ2-1	-	TGCAGTGCCCCAAGGGGTTACAATGAGCAGTTCTTC	CSAPRGYNEQFF
TRBV4-1	-	17	TRBJ2-1	few	TGCGCCAGCAGCCAAGAGGTCGGGCCATTGGGGGACAATGAGCAGTTCTTC	CASSQEVGPLGDNEQFF
TRBV2	-	14	TRBJ1-2	-	TGTGCCAGCCGTGCAGAACGAAGGGCCTATGGCTACACCTTC	CASRAERRAYGYTF
TRBV5-1	-	15	TRBJ1-1	many	TGCGCCAGCAGCTTCTTCGGCCTCTCACCCCCTGAAGCTTTCTTT	CASSFFGLSPPEAFF
TRBV7-8	-	15	TRBJ1-1	-	TGTGCCAGCAGCTTAGGAGTCGGGGGGAACACTGAAGCTTTCTTT	CASSLGVGGNTEAFF
TRBV20-1	TRBD2	15	TRBJ2-1	few	TGCAGTGCAACCGGACTAGCGGGAGGCATCGGTGAGCAGTTCTTC	CSATGLAGGIGEQFF
TRBV7-6	-	13	TRBJ2-1	few	TGTGCCAGCAGTATCGACTGGGACAATGAGCAGTTCTTC	CASSIDWDNEQFF
TRBV25-1	-	14	TRBJ1-2	few	TGTGCCAGCAGTTACAGGGATAGTAGCTATGGCTACACCTTC	CASSYRDSSYGYTF
TRBV7-2	-	13	TRBJ2-2	-	TGTGCCAGCAGCTTAATTAACACCGGGGAGCTGTTTTTT	CASSLINTGELFF
TRBV2	TRBD2	14	TRBJ2-1	-	TGTGCCAGCAAACTAGCGGACACACGAGGTCCGCAGTTCTTC	CASKLADTRGPQFF
TRBV7-6	-	16	TRBJ1-1	-	TGTGCCAGCAGCTTAGGCACAGGAACTCTGAACACTGAAGCTTTCTTT	CASSLGTGTLNTEAFF
TRBV4-1	-	14	TRBJ2-7	few	TGCGCCAGCAGCACCGGGACGGTGGACTACGAGCAGTACTTC	CASSTGTVDYEQYF
TRBV4-1	-	16	TRBJ1-3	-	TGCGCCAGCAGCCAGGGGCTCCCTCGGGGTGGAAACACCATATATTTT	CASSQGLPRGGNTIYF
TRBV9	-	15	TRBJ1-5	few	TGTGCCAGCAGCCCTCTAGGGGCAGGGCCGGGGCCCCAGCATTTT	CASSPLGAGPGPQHF